Below, 14 T cell receptor beta chains from the same sample are listed, as sequenced in a study of T cell responses to AZD1222 COVID-19 vaccine. The repertoire was sequenced with immunoSEQ multiplex PCR; TCRdb's copy has only in-frame clones and lacks some. The repertoire holds more than 80,000 clones, with 85% to 90% as singletons. The source material was peripheral blood, sampled on day 0 of AZD1222 vaccination. The receptors were gathered from an adult in good health.

J is TRBJ1-1 and V is TRBV24-1, with TRBD1 matching over 7 bases. Per germline, CDR1 KGHDR and CDR2 SFDVKD. V was clipped by 1 base and J by 7 bases; unmatched bases: 8. The CDR3 is 15 residues long. CDR3 residues: CATSDLGGDRVEAFF. DNA for the CDR3: TGTGCCACCAGTGATTTAGGGGGTGACAGGGTTGAAGCTTTCTTT.

The chain recombines TRBV7-2 with TRBJ2-3; a weak D match, TRBD1 (5 bases). This CDR3 comprises 14 residues. The germline V gene encodes CDR1 SGHTA and CDR2 FQGNSA. The V end lost 1 base, the J end lost 3 bases, and 8 bases lay between the germline ends. In DNA form, the CDR3 reads TGTGCCAGCAGCTTAGTTGGGGCTACAGATACGCAGTATTTT. Translating gives CASSLVGATDTQYF.

This clone was seen once. The gene calls are TRBV3-1 (or the pseudogene TRBV3-2) and TRBJ2-1; D is ambiguous. Germline-derived CDR1 and CDR2 are LGHDT and YNNKEL (reference sequence). This CDR3 region has 15 residues. V dropped 2 bases and J dropped 4 bases, with 12 bases sitting between them. The CDR3 here is CASSQSATNYNEQFF. In DNA form, the CDR3 reads TGTGCCAGCAGCCAATCCGCCACAAATTACAATGAGCAGTTCTTC.

This chain uses TRBV20-1 with TRBJ2-7, with 9 bases lining up with TRBD2. Looked up from germline, CDR1 is DFQATT and CDR2 is SNEGSKA (reference sequence). V gave up 3 bases and J gave up 0 bases; unmatched junction bases: 3. The CDR3 runs to 14 residues. The CDR3 spells CSASPAGGSYEQYF. CDR3 in DNA: TGCAGTGCTAGTCCAGCGGGGGGCTCCTACGAGCAGTACTTC.

The chain couples TRBV2 to TRBJ2-1; D is uncertain. With 2 bases removed from V and 7 bases from J, the gap between germline ends came to 9 bases. Germline CDR1 reads SNHLY; CDR2 reads FYNNEI. The CDR3 spans 13 residues. This CDR3 reads CASSEMGRNEQFF. The CDR3 region has the DNA TGTGCCAGCAGTGAAATGGGCCGTAATGAGCAGTTCTTC.

This chain uses TRBV27 with TRBJ2-5; 9 bases agree with TRBD1. The V segment lost 4 bases and the J segment 5 bases; nucleotides outside the gene matches: 11. Germline loops: CDR1 MNHEY, CDR2 SMNVEV (reference sequence). The CDR3 length is 16 residues. CDR3 region: CASSSFLDRGGETQYF. The CDR3 DNA is TGTGCCAGCAGTTCCTTCTTGGACAGGGGTGGGGAGACCCAGTACTTC.

This clone was picked up a small number of times. The chain recombines TRBV4-1 with TRBJ2-1, with 14 positions matching TRBD2. The CDR3 covers 17 residues. V lost 6 bases, J lost 8 bases, and 12 bases stayed unmatched. CDR1 MGHRA and CDR2 YSYEKL come from the germline V gene. This CDR3 is CASRPMGLAGASDEQFF. In DNA form, the CDR3 reads TGCGCCAGCAGACCAATGGGACTAGCGGGAGCCTCCGATGAGCAGTTCTTC.

The chain has TRBV4-2 and TRBJ1-2, with a weak D call TRBD1 (6 bases). The V gene's germline CDR1 is LGHNA and CDR2 YNFKEQ. V dropped 4 bases and J dropped 0 bases, with 9 bases sitting between them. The CDR3 totals 14 residues. CDR3 region: CASSPDSANYGYTF. The CDR3 DNA reads as TGTGCCAGCAGCCCGGACAGCGCTAACTATGGCTACACCTTC.

The chain links TRBV27 to TRBJ2-5, with TRBD1 matching over 12 bases. The CDR3 runs to 15 residues. V shed 4 bases and J 5 bases; nucleotides not matched to a gene: 5. Germline V CDR1 and CDR2: MNHEY, SMNVEV (reference sequence). In DNA, the CDR3 is TGTGCCAGCAGTTCCGGGACAGGGGGCGTGGAGACCCAGTACTTC. This translates into CASSSGTGGVETQYF.

The chain recombines TRBV6-5 with TRBJ2-7, with 9 positions matching TRBD1. CDR3 length: 15 amino acids. V shed 4 bases, J shed 1 base, and the junction held 5 bases outside the gene matches. Germline V lookup: CDR1 MNHEY, CDR2 SVGAGI. CDR3 sequence (DNA): TGTGCCAGCAGTTTTGACAGGGGGGGATCCTACGAGCAGTACTTC. Amino acids: CASSFDRGGSYEQYF.

The chain couples TRBV5-1 to TRBJ1-2, with TRBD1 matching 9 bases. V was pared by 3 bases and J by 0 bases, with 6 bases of the junction left unmatched. The CDR3 runs to 16 residues. Germline V lookup: CDR1 SGHRS, CDR2 YFSETQ. CDR3 amino acids: CASSSRDRDSNYGYTF. The CDR3 region has the DNA TGCGCCAGCAGCTCCCGGGACAGGGATTCTAACTATGGCTACACCTTC.

This chain connects TRBV30 to TRBJ1-3; D uncertain. This CDR3 has 13 amino acids. The germline CDR1 and CDR2 sequences are GTSNPN and SVGIG (reference sequence). Trimming shortened V by 3 bases and J by 9 bases, and 15 bases separated the two germline ends. DNA for the CDR3: TGTGCCTGGAGGGAAACTTTTCGAAGCACCATATATTTT. This gives the protein CAWRETFRSTIYF.

The genes are TRBV9 and TRBJ1-2; D is unresolved. The V end lost 7 bases, the J end lost 1 base, and 8 bases lay between the germline ends. CDR3 length equals 12 residues. CDR1 is SGDLS, CDR2 YYNGEE, per germline. The CDR3 spells CASQRNNYGYTF. The CDR3 DNA reads as TGTGCCAGCCAAAGGAATAACTATGGCTACACCTTC.

The chain joins TRBV7-2 to TRBJ2-7, with 7 nucleotides matching TRBD1. Germline CDR1 reads SGHTA; CDR2 reads FQGNSA. J gave up 2 bases and V 1 base, and 2 bases lay outside the gene matches. CDR3 size: 14 residues. CDR3 sequence reads: CASSLVQGAYEQYF. The CDR3 DNA reads as TGTGCCAGCAGCTTAGTTCAGGGGGCCTACGAGCAGTACTTC. Looking up the rest from reference TRBV7-2 and TRBJ2-7 gives the full variable domain: GAGVSQSPSNKVTEKGKDVELRCDPISGHTALYWYRQSLGQGLEFLIYFQGNSAPDKSGLPSDRFSAERTGGSVSTLTIQRTQQEDSAVYLCASSLVQGAYEQYFGPGTRLTVT.